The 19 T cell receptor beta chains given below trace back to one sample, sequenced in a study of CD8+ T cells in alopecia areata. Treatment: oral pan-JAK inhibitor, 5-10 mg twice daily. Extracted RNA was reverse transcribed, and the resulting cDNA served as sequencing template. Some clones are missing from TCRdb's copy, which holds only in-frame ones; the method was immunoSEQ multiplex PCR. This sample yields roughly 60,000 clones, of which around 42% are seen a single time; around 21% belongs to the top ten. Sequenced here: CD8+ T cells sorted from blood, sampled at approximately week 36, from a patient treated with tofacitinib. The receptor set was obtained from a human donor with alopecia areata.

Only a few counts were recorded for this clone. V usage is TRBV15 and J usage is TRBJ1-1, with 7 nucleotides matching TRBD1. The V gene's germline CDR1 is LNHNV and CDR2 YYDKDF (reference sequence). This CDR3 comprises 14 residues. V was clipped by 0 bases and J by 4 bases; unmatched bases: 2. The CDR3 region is CATSREDRLTEAFF. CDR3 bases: TGTGCCACCAGCAGAGAGGACAGGCTCACTGAAGCTTTCTTT.

CDR3 loop: CASSLNGHSNQPQHF. Written as DNA, the CDR3 is TGCGCCAGCAGCTTGAACGGCCATAGCAATCAGCCCCAGCATTTT. This sequence joins TRBV5-1 and TRBJ1-5; D not certain. The V end was cut by 1 base, the J end by 0 bases, with 8 bases between. Germline V gene lookup returns CDR1 SGHRS and CDR2 YFSETQ. This CDR3 comprises 15 residues.

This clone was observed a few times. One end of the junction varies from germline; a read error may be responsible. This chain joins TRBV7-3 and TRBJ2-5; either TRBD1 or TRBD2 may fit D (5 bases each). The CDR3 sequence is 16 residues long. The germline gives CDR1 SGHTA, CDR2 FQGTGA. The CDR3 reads CASSLGPGPTREAQYF. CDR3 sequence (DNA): TGTGCCAGCAGCTTAGGTCCGGGACCAACAAGAGAGGCCCAGTACTTC.

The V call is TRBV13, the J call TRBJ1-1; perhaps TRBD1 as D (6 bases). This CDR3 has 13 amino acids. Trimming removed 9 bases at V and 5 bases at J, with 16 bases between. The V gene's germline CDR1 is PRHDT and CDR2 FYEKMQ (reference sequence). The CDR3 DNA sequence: TGTGCCAGTGGGGACCGCAGGGGTACTGAAGCTTTCTTT. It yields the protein CASGDRRGTEAFF.

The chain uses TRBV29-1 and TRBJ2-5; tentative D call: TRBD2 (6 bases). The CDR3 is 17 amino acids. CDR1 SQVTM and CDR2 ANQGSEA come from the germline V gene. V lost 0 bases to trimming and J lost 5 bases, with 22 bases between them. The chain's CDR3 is CSVEDGRGEWELETQYF. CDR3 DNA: TGCAGCGTTGAAGACGGCCGCGGGGAGTGGGAGTTGGAGACCCAGTACTTC.

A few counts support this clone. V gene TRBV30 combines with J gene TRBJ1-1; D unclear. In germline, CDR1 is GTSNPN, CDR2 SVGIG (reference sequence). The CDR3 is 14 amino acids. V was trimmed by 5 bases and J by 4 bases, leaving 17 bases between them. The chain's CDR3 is CAWAKRVGSTEAFF. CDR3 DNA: TGTGCCTGGGCCAAGAGAGTTGGTAGCACTGAAGCTTTCTTT.

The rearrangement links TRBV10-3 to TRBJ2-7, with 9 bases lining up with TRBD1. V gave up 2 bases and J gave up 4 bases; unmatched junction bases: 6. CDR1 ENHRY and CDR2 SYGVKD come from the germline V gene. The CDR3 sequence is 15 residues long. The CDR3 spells CAISEDRGSGYEQYF. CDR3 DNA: TGTGCCATCAGTGAGGACAGGGGGTCAGGGTACGAGCAGTACTTC.

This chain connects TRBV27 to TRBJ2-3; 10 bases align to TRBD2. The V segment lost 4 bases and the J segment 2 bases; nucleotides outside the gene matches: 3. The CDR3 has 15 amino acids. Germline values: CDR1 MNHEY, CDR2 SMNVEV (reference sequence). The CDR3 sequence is CASSSLAGDTDTQYF. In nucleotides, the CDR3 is TGTGCCAGCAGTTCCCTAGCGGGAGACACAGATACGCAGTATTTT.

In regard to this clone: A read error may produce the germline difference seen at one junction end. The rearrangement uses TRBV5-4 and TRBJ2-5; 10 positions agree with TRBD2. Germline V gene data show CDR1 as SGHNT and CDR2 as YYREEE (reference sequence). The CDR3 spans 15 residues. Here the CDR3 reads CASSQDSSGSETQYF. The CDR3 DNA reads TGCGCCAGCAGCCAAGACTCTAGCGGGAGTGAGACCCAGTACTTC.

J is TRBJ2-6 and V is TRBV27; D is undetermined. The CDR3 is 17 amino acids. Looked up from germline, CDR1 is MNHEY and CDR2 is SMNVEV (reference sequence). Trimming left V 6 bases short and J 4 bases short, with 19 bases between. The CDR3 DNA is TGTGCCAGCAGCAGGAATGGACGAAACCTCGGGGCCAACGTCCTGACTTTC. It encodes CASSRNGRNLGANVLTF.

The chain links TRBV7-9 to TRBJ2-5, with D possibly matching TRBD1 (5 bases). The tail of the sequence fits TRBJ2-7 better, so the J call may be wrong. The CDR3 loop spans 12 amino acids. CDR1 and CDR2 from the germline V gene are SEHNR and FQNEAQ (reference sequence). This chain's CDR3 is CASSLMQGEQYF. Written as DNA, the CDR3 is TGTGCCAGCAGCTTAATGCAGGGCGAGCAGTACTTC.

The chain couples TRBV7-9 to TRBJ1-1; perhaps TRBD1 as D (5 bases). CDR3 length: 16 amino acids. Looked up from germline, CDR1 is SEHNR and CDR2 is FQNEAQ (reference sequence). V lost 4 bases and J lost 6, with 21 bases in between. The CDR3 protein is CASSSTSGAGMAEAFF. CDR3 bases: TGTGCCAGCAGCTCGACGAGCGGGGCGGGGATGGCTGAAGCTTTCTTT.

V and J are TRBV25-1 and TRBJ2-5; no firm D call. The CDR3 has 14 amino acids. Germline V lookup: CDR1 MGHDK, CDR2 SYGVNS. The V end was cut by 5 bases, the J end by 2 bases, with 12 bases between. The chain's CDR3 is CASSTARRQETQYF. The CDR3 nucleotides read TGTGCCAGCAGTACTGCCAGAAGGCAAGAGACCCAGTACTTC. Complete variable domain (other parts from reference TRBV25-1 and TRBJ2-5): EADIYQTPRYLVIGTGKKITLECSQTMGHDKMYWYQQDPGMELHLIHYSYGVNSTEKGDLSSESTVSRIRTEHFPLTLESARPSHTSQYLCASSTARRQETQYFGPGTRLLVL.

The CDR3 DNA sequence: TGCAGCGCCCTCGGACAGGGGGCCGGCCAGCCCCAGCATTTT. Translation: CSALGQGAGQPQHF. The rearrangement links TRBV29-1 to TRBJ1-5; 11 nucleotides align to TRBD1. Germline V gene data show CDR1 as SQVTM and CDR2 as ANQGSEA. The CDR3 is made up of 14 amino acids. J was trimmed by 7 bases and V by 7 bases; bases with no gene match: 9.

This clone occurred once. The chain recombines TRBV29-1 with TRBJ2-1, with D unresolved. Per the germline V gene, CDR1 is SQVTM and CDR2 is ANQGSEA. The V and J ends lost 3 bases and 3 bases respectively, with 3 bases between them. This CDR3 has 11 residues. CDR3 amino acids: CSVDSYNEQFF. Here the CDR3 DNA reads TGCAGCGTTGACAGCTACAATGAGCAGTTCTTC.

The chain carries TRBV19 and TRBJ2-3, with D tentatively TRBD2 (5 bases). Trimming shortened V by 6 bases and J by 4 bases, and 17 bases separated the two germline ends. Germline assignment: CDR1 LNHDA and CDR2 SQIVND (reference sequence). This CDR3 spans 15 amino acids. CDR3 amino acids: CASRVWERLADTQYF. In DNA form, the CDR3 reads TGTGCCAGTAGAGTGTGGGAGCGGCTCGCAGATACGCAGTATTTT.

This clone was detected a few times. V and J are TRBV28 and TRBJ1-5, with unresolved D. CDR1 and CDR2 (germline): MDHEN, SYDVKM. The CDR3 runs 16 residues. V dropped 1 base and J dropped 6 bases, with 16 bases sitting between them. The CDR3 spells CASSLSGGLDGQPQHF. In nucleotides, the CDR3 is TGTGCCAGCAGTTTATCTGGCGGGTTGGACGGTCAGCCCCAGCATTTT.

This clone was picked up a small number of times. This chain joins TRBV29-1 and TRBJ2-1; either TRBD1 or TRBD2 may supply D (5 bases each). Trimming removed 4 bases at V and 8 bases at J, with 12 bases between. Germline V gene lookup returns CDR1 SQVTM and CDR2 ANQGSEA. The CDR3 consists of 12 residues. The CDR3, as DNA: TGCAGCGTTGCGGGACCGCCCGATGAGCAGTTCTTC. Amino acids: CSVAGPPDEQFF.

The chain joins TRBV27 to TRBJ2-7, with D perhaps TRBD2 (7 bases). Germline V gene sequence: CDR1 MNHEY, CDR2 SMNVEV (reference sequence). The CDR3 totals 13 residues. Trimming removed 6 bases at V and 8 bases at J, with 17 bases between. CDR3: CASSLGGVSQQYF. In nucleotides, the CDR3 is TGTGCCAGCAGCTTAGGGGGGGTTAGCCAGCAGTACTTC.